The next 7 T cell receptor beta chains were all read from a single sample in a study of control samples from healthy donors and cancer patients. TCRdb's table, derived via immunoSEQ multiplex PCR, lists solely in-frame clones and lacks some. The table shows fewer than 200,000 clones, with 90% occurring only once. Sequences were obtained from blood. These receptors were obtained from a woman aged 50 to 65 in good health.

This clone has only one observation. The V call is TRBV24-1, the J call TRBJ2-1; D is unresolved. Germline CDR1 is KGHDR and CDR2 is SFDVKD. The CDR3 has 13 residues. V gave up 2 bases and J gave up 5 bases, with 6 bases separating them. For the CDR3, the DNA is TGTGCCACCAGTGATTATCAACACAATGAGCAGTTCTTC. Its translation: CATSDYQHNEQFF.

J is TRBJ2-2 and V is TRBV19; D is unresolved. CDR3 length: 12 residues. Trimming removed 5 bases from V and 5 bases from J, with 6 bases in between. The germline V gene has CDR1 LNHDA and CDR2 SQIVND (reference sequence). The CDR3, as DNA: TGTGCCAGTAGTCACAAAACCGGGGAGCTGTTTTTT. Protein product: CASSHKTGELFF.

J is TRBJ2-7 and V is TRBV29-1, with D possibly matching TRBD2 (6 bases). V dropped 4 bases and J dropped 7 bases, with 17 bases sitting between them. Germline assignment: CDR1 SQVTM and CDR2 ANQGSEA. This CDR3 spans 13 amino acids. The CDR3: CSVAGWGDLEQYF. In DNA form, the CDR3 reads TGCAGCGTTGCAGGCTGGGGGGACCTAGAGCAGTACTTC.

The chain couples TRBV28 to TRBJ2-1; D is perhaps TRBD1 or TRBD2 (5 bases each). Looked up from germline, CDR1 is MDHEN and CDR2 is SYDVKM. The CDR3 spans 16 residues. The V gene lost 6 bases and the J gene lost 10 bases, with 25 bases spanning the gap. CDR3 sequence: CASRILRSSGTAEQFF. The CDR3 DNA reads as TGTGCCAGCAGGATTCTCCGATCAAGTGGGACCGCGGAGCAGTTCTTC.

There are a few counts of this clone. CDR3 DNA sequence: TGTGCCAGCAGCTTACGTCGGAACCAACTCCAGCATTTT. Protein product: CASSLRRNQLQHF. The gene calls are TRBV7-2 and TRBJ1-5; D not certain. The V gene's germline CDR1 is SGHTA and CDR2 FQGNSA. Trimming removed 2 bases from V and 12 bases from J, with 14 bases in between. The CDR3 covers 13 residues.

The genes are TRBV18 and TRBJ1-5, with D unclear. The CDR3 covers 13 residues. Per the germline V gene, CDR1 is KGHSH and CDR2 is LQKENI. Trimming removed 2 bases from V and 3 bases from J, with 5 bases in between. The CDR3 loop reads CASSPDHNQPQHF. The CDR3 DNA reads TGTGCCAGCTCACCAGACCACAATCAGCCCCAGCATTTT.

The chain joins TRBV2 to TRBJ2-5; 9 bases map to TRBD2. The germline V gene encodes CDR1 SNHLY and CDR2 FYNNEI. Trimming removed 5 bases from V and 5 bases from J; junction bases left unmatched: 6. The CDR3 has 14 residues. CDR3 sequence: CASSRPGLAETQYF. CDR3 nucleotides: TGTGCCAGCAGTCGTCCGGGACTAGCTGAGACCCAGTACTTC. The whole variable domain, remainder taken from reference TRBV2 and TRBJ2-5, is EPEVTQTPSHQVTQMGQEVILRCVPISNHLYFYWYRQILGQKVEFLVSFYNNEISEKSEIFDDQFSVERPDGSNFTLKIRSTKLEDSAMYFCASSRPGLAETQYFGPGTRLLVL.